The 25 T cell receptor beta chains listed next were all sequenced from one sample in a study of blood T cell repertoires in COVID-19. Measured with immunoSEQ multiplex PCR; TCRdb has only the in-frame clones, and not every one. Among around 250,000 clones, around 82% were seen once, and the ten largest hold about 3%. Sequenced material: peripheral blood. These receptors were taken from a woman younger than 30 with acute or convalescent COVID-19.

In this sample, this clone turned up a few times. Here the CDR3 DNA reads TGTGCCAGCAGCCCGCAGAATAGCAATCAGCCCCAGCATTTT. The encoded protein is CASSPQNSNQPQHF. J is TRBJ1-5 and V is TRBV7-9; no clear D. The V end lost 5 bases, the J end lost 0 bases, and 8 bases lay between the germline ends. The CDR3 length is 14 residues. The germline CDR1 and CDR2 sequences are SEHNR and FQNEAQ (reference sequence).

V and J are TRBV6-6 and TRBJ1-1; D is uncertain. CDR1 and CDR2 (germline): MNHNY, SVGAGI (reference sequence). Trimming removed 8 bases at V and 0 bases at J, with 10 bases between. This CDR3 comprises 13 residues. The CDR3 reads CASGGEVNTEAFF. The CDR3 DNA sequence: TGTGCCAGCGGTGGAGAGGTGAACACTGAAGCTTTCTTT.

The CDR3 is CASSLDPSSYEQYF. The CDR3 DNA sequence: TGTGCCAGCAGCTTAGACCCGAGCTCCTACGAGCAGTACTTC. The rearrangement links TRBV7-2 to TRBJ2-7; no clear D gene. This CDR3 is 14 amino acids long. Germline CDR1 and CDR2: SGHTA and FQGNSA. V dropped 1 base and J dropped 0 bases, with 7 bases sitting between them.

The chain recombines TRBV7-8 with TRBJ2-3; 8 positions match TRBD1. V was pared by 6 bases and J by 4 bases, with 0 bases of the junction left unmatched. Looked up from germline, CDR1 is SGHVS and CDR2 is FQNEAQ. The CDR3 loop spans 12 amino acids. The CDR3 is CASRTGADTQYF. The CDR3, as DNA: TGTGCCAGCAGGACAGGGGCAGATACGCAGTATTTT.

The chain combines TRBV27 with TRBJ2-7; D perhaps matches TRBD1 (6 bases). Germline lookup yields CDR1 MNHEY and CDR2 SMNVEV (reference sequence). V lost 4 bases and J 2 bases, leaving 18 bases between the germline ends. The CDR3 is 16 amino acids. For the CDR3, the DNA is TGTGCCAGCAGTTCCTACTACGGGACAAAACCCTACGAGCAGTACTTC. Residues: CASSSYYGTKPYEQYF.

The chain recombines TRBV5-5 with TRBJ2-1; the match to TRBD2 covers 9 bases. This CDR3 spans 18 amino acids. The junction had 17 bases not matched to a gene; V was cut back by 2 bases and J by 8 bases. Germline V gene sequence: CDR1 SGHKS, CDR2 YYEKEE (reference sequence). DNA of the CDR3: TGTGCCAGCAGCTTACCCCCGGGACTAGCCCCGGAGGGGGATGAGCAGTTCTTC. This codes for CASSLPPGLAPEGDEQFF.

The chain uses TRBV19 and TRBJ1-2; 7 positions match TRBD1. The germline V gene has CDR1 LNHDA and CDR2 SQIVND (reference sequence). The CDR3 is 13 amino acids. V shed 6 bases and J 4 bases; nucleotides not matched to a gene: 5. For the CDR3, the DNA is TGTGCCAGTAGGACGACAGGGCTCTATGGCTACACCTTC. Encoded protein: CASRTTGLYGYTF. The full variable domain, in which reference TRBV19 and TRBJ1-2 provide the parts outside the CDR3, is DGGITQSPKYLFRKEGQNVTLSCEQNLNHDAMYWYRQDPGQGLRLIYYSQIVNDFQKGDIAEGYSVSREKKESFPLTVTSAQKNPTAFYLCASRTTGLYGYTFGSGTRLTVV.

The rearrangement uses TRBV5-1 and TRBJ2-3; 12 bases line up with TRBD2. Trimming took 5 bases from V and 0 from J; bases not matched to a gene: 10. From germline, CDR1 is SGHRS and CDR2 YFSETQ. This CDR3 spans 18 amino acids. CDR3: CASRALATSGGSTDTQYF. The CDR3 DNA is TGCGCCAGCAGAGCTTTAGCGACTAGCGGGGGTAGCACAGATACGCAGTATTTT.

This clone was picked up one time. CDR3 in amino acids: CASSFTGTDNQPQHF. CDR3 DNA: TGTGCCAGCAGCTTTACCGGGACAGATAATCAGCCCCAGCATTTT. The V call is TRBV7-9, the J call TRBJ1-5, with TRBD1 matching over 7 bases. Germline V gene sequence: CDR1 SEHNR, CDR2 FQNEAQ (reference sequence). The CDR3 is 15 amino acids. J gave up 4 bases and V 3 bases, and 6 bases lay outside the gene matches.

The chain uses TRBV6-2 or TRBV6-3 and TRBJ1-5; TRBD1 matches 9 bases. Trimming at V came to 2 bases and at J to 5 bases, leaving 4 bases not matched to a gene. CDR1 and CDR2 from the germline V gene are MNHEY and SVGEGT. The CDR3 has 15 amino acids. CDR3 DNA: TGTGCCAGCAGTTACGACAGGGGGTCATATCAGCCCCAGCATTTT. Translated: CASSYDRGSYQPQHF.

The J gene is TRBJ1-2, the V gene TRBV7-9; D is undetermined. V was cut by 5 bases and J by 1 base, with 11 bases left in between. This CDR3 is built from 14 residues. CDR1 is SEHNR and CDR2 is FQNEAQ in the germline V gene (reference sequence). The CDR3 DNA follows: TGTGCCAGCAGCCCCGCCGGGATTAACTATGGCTACACCTTC. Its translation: CASSPAGINYGYTF. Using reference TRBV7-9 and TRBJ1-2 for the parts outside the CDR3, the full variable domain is DTGVSQNPRHKITKRGQNVTFRCDPISEHNRLYWYRQTLGQGPEFLTYFQNEAQLEKSRLLSDRFSAERPKGSFSTLEIQRTEQGDSAMYLCASSPAGINYGYTFGSGTRLTVV.

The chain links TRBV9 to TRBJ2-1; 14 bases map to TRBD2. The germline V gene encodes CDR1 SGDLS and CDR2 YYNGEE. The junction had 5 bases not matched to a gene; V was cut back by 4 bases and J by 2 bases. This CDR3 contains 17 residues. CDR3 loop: CASSLRLAGGAYNEQFF. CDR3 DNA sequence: TGTGCCAGCAGCCTTCGACTAGCGGGAGGGGCCTACAATGAGCAGTTCTTC. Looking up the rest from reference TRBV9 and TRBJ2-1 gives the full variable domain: DSGVTQTPKHLITATGQRVTLRCSPRSGDLSVYWYQQSLDQGLQFLIQYYNGEERAKGNILERFSAQQFPDLHSELNLSSLELGDSALYFCASSLRLAGGAYNEQFFGPGTRLTVL.

CDR3 protein: CASSKSGTSYEQYF. The CDR3, as DNA: TGTGCCAGCAGCAAATCCGGGACTAGCTACGAGCAGTACTTC. The chain recombines TRBV7-2 with TRBJ2-7; 8 bases line up with TRBD2. The V gene end was trimmed by 5 bases and the J gene end by 3 bases; junction bases not matched to a gene: 6. The CDR3 is 14 amino acids. Germline-derived CDR1 and CDR2 are SGHTA and FQGNSA.

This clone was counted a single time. DNA for the CDR3: TGTGCCAGCAGCTTAGGACAGGGGGGCTCCTACGAGCAGTACTTC. As protein: CASSLGQGGSYEQYF. The chain employs TRBV7-9 and TRBJ2-7; TRBD1 aligns across 9 bases. The junction had 1 base not matched to a gene; V was cut back by 1 base and J by 0 bases. CDR3 length equals 15 residues. Germline CDR1 and CDR2: SEHNR and FQNEAQ (reference sequence).

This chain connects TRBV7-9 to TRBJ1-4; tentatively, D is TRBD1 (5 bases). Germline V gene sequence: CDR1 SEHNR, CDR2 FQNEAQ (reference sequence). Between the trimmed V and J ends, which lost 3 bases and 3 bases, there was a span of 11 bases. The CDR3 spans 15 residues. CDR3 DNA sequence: TGTGCCAGCAGCTTTGTACAGGTTGCTAATGAAAAACTGTTTTTT. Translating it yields CASSFVQVANEKLFF.

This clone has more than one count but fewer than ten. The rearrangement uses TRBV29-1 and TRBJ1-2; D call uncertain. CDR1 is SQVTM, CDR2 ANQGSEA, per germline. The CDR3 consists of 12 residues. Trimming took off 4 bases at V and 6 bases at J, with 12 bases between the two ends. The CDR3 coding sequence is TGCAGCGTTGGTTCCGAGGAAAATGGCTACACCTTC. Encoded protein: CSVGSEENGYTF.

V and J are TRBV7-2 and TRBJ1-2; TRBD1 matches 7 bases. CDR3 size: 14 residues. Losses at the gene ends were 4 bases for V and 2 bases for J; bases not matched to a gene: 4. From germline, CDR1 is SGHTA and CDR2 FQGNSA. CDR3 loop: CASSSRTGNYGYTF. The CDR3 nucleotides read TGTGCCAGCAGCTCTAGGACAGGAAACTATGGCTACACCTTC.

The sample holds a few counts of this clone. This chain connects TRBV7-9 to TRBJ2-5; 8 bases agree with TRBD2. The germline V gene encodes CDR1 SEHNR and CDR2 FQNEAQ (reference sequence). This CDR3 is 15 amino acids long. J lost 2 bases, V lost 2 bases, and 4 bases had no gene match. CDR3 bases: TGTGCCAGCAGCTTATTAGCGGGGTTACAAGAGACCCAGTACTTC. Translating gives CASSLLAGLQETQYF.

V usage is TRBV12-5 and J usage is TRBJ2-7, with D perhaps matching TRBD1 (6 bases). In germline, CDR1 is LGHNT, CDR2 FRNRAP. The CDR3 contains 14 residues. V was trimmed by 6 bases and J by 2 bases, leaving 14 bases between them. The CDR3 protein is CASGRQVVPYEQYF. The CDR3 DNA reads TGTGCTAGTGGCCGACAGGTAGTTCCCTACGAGCAGTACTTC.

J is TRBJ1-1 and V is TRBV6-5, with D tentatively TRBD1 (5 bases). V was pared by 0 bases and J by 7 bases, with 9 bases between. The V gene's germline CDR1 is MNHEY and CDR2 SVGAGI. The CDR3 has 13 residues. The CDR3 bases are TGTGCCAGCAGTTACTCATCACAGGTTGAAGCTTTCTTT. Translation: CASSYSSQVEAFF.

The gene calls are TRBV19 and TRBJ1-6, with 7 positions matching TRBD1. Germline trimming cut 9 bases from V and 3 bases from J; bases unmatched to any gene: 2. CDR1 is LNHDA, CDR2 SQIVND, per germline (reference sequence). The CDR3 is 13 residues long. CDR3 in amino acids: CASRTGYNSPLHF. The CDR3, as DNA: TGTGCCAGCAGGACAGGCTATAATTCACCCCTCCACTTT. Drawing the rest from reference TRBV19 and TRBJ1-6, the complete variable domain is DGGITQSPKYLFRKEGQNVTLSCEQNLNHDAMYWYRQDPGQGLRLIYYSQIVNDFQKGDIAEGYSVSREKKESFPLTVTSAQKNPTAFYLCASRTGYNSPLHFGNGTRLTVT.

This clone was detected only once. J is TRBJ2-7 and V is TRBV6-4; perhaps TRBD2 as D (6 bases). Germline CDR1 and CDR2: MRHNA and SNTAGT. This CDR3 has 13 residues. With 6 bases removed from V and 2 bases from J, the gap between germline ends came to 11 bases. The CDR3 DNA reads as TGTGCCAGCAGGACGGGAGAGACCTACGAGCAGTACTTC. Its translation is CASRTGETYEQYF.

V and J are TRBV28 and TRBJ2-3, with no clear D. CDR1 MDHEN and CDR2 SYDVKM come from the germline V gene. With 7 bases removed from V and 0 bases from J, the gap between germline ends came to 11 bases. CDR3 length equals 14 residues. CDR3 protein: CASTPGGSTDTQYF. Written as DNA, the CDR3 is TGTGCCAGCACCCCCGGCGGCAGCACAGATACGCAGTATTTT.

The CDR3 DNA reads as TGTGCCTGGAGTGTAAATTGGGGCCCAAGCACCGGGGAGCTGTTTTTT. This translates into CAWSVNWGPSTGELFF. The chain joins TRBV30 to TRBJ2-2; D may be TRBD1 (5 bases). The CDR3 is 16 amino acids. CDR1 and CDR2 from the germline V gene are GTSNPN and SVGIG (reference sequence). Trimming pared 0 bases from V and 4 bases from J, leaving 15 bases between.

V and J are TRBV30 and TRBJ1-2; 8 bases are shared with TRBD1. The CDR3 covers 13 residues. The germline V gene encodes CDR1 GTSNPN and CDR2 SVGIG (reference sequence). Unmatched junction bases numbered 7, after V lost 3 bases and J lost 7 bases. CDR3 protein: CAWRDEDRGGYTF. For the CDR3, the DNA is TGTGCCTGGAGAGACGAAGACAGGGGTGGCTACACCTTC.